The 28 T cell receptor beta chains given below trace back to one sample, sequenced in a study of vaccination effects on CD4 cells after COVID-19. For these receptors, no antigen is known. Following a roughly 11-day culture, CD4+ T cells were purified. PCR-confirmed SARS-CoV-2 infection occurred in the person between March and December 2020. The cohort was immunized with two doses of either the BNT162b2 or mRNA-1273 vaccine. Data came from immunoSEQ multiplex PCR; TCRdb stores just in-frame clones and leaves some out. Of tens of thousands of clones detected, over 60% appear once; the ten largest clones hold 5.4%. Sequencing used CD4+ T cells from PBMCs cultured without peptide, obtained after COVID-19 vaccination. These receptors all stem from a human donor who had a prior SARS-CoV-2 infection.

This chain connects TRBV7-8 to TRBJ2-7; 8 bases line up with TRBD2. The germline V gene encodes CDR1 SGHVS and CDR2 FQNEAQ. This CDR3 has 15 residues. With 1 base clipped from V and 2 bases from J, the junction kept 4 bases outside the gene matches. This CDR3 is CASSLERGRPYEQYF. The DNA for the CDR3 is TGTGCCAGCAGCTTAGAGCGGGGGCGTCCCTACGAGCAGTACTTC.

The chain joins TRBV24-1 to TRBJ2-1; no firm D call. V was trimmed by 9 bases and J by 5 bases, leaving 16 bases between them. The CDR3 consists of 14 residues. Germline V gene data show CDR1 as KGHDR and CDR2 as SFDVKD. The CDR3 spells CATGAAENDNEQFF. The CDR3 region has the DNA TGTGCCACCGGCGCGGCCGAAAACGACAATGAGCAGTTCTTC.

V usage is TRBV5-4 and J usage is TRBJ2-3, with 12 bases fitting TRBD2. This CDR3 region has 17 residues. Trimming cost V 2 bases and J 5 bases; bases outside gene matches: 9. Per germline, CDR1 SGHNT and CDR2 YYREEE (reference sequence). CDR3 in amino acids: CASSLARLAGAGDTQYF. The CDR3 region has the DNA TGTGCCAGCAGCTTAGCCCGACTAGCGGGAGCGGGAGATACGCAGTATTTT.

The gene calls are TRBV19 and TRBJ2-2, with D perhaps matching TRBD1 (6 bases). The germline gives CDR1 LNHDA, CDR2 SQIVND (reference sequence). V lost 5 bases and J 0 bases, leaving 10 bases between the germline ends. The CDR3 sequence is 15 residues long. The CDR3, as DNA: TGTGCCAGTAGTGCGGACAGCGCGAACACCGGGGAGCTGTTTTTT. It codes for CASSADSANTGELFF.

This chain joins TRBV10-3 and TRBJ2-3, with a weak D call TRBD2 (5 bases). The CDR3 extends over 16 amino acids. With 3 bases removed from V and 0 bases from J, the gap between germline ends came to 13 bases. Germline CDR1 ENHRY, CDR2 SYGVKD. CDR3: CAISDRAGASTDTQYF. CDR3 DNA sequence: TGTGCCATCAGTGACCGGGCGGGCGCTAGCACAGATACGCAGTATTTT.

This chain joins TRBV30 and TRBJ2-1; TRBD1 matches at 9 bases. Losses at the gene ends were 4 bases for V and 8 bases for J; bases not matched to a gene: 6. Germline CDR1 GTSNPN, CDR2 SVGIG (reference sequence). The CDR3 consists of 13 residues. CDR3 DNA sequence: TGTGCCTGGAACAGGGGGCTCGACGATGAGCAGTTCTTC. Residues: CAWNRGLDDEQFF.

The chain uses TRBV11-2 and TRBJ2-3; 8 bases agree with TRBD2. The CDR3 contains 16 residues. The trim removed 5 bases at V and 3 bases at J, leaving 10 bases unmatched. The germline CDR1 and CDR2 sequences are SGHAT and FQNNGV. CDR3 DNA: TGTGCCAGCAGCACCGGGGGGGCCTCAGCGACAGATACGCAGTATTTT. This encodes CASSTGGASATDTQYF.

The chain couples TRBV12-3 or TRBV12-4 to TRBJ1-3; a weak D match, TRBD1 (6 bases). Trimming removed 5 bases at V and 7 bases at J, with 12 bases between. The CDR3 is 13 amino acids. DNA for the CDR3: TGTGCCAGCAGTCCTACAGGGATCAACACCATATATTTT. Translating gives CASSPTGINTIYF.

V usage is TRBV4-2 and J usage is TRBJ1-1; 7 bases match TRBD1. Per the germline V gene, CDR1 is LGHNA and CDR2 is YNFKEQ. V trimming: 0 bases; J trimming: 2 bases; junction bases outside the gene matches: 9. There are 17 residues in the CDR3. Written as DNA, the CDR3 is TGTGCCAGCAGCCAAGATCATACCCGGGACAGCAACACTGAAGCTTTCTTT. This codes for CASSQDHTRDSNTEAFF.

V is TRBV6-2 or TRBV6-3 and J is TRBJ1-5, with unresolved D. V was cut by 2 bases and J by 5 bases, with 7 bases left in between. The CDR3 extends over 13 amino acids. Looked up from germline, CDR1 is MNHEY and CDR2 is SVGEGT. The CDR3 region is CASSYAAYQPQHF. The CDR3 nucleotides are TGTGCCAGCAGTTACGCCGCATATCAGCCCCAGCATTTT.

The rearrangement joins TRBV27 to TRBJ1-1; D is unresolved. The CDR3 totals 13 residues. V shed 0 bases and J shed 3 bases, with 5 bases lying between them. CDR1 and CDR2 (germline): MNHEY, SMNVEV (reference sequence). This chain's CDR3 is CASSLSRDTEAFF. CDR3 bases: TGTGCCAGCAGTTTATCGAGAGACACTGAAGCTTTCTTT.

J is TRBJ2-7 and V is TRBV7-2; the D is unclear. Germline V lookup: CDR1 SGHTA, CDR2 FQGNSA. V lost 1 base, J lost 3 bases, and 10 bases lay in between. CDR3 length: 14 amino acids. As DNA, the CDR3 is TGTGCCAGCAGCTTAGGGCCCTCCAACTACGAGCAGTACTTC. Translation gives CASSLGPSNYEQYF.

This clone has a handful of counts. The gene calls are TRBV5-1 and TRBJ2-7; 7 bases are shared with TRBD1. Trimming took 4 bases from V and 3 from J; bases not matched to a gene: 4. Germline assignment: CDR1 SGHRS and CDR2 YFSETQ. The length of the CDR3 is 13 residues. This CDR3 is CASSVGQNYEQYF. The CDR3 coding sequence is TGCGCCAGCAGCGTGGGACAGAACTACGAGCAGTACTTC.

The CDR3 sequence: CASSLQGRAGNTIYF. The CDR3 DNA sequence: TGCGCCAGCAGCTTGCAGGGGAGGGCTGGAAACACCATATATTTT. The J gene is TRBJ1-3, the V gene TRBV5-1, with TRBD1 as a possible D gene (6 bases). V lost 1 base and J 2 bases, leaving 10 bases between the germline ends. CDR3 length equals 15 residues. Germline lookup yields CDR1 SGHRS and CDR2 YFSETQ.

V and J are TRBV7-2 and TRBJ1-5, with D uncertain. This CDR3 is built from 13 residues. Trimming took 1 base from V and 1 from J, leaving 2 bases between them. Germline CDR1 and CDR2: SGHTA and FQGNSA. The DNA of the CDR3 is TGTGCCAGCAGCTTAGAAAGCAATCAGCCCCAGCATTTT. Encoded protein: CASSLESNQPQHF.

This clone occurred a few times. The chain joins TRBV4-1 to TRBJ2-3; 14 bases fit TRBD2. The CDR3 runs to 20 residues. The junction had 14 bases not matched to a gene; V was cut back by 0 bases and J by 6 bases. In germline, CDR1 is MGHRA, CDR2 YSYEKL. The CDR3, as DNA: TGCGCCAGCAGCCAAGAAGGGTCGGGACTAGCGGGAGCCCAGGGGGATACGCAGTATTTT. Translating gives CASSQEGSGLAGAQGDTQYF.

The CDR3 loop is CASSPGQGAGQPQHF. CDR3 nucleotide sequence: TGTGCCAGCAGCCCAGGACAGGGGGCAGGTCAGCCCCAGCATTTT. V and J are TRBV5-8 and TRBJ1-5; 11 bases fit TRBD1. This CDR3 has 15 residues. Trimming at V came to 4 bases and at J to 6 bases, leaving 6 bases not matched to a gene. The germline V gene has CDR1 SGHTS and CDR2 YDEGEE.

The V gene is TRBV3-1 (or the pseudogene TRBV3-2), the J gene TRBJ1-3, with a possible D match to TRBD1 (6 bases). Trimming took off 4 bases at V and 11 bases at J, with 15 bases between the two ends. The CDR3 has 13 residues. The germline gives CDR1 LGHDT, CDR2 YNNKEL (reference sequence). The CDR3 DNA is TGTGCCAGCAGCCCCGGGGGTTGGGGGCCCATATATTTT. The encoded protein is CASSPGGWGPIYF.

V usage is TRBV11-3 and J usage is TRBJ2-7; D call uncertain. The length of the CDR3 is 12 residues. The ends were cut back, 3 bases at V and 6 bases at J, with 9 bases in the middle. The germline CDR1 and CDR2 sequences are SGHNT and YENEEA. In nucleotides, the CDR3 is TGTGCCAGCAGCTTGACGCATGCCGAGCAGTACTTC. It translates to CASSLTHAEQYF.

This clone showed up just a few times. The rearrangement joins TRBV30 to TRBJ1-1; D is ambiguous. Germline loops: CDR1 GTSNPN, CDR2 SVGIG (reference sequence). This CDR3 spans 13 amino acids. V lost 1 base and J lost 7, with 13 bases in between. This chain's CDR3 is CAWSEGLEGEAFF. Here the CDR3 DNA reads TGTGCCTGGAGTGAGGGCCTCGAGGGTGAAGCTTTCTTT.

V is TRBV7-6 and J is TRBJ2-7; the D gene could be TRBD1 or TRBD2 (5 bases each). Trimming cost V 5 bases and J 0 bases, with 8 bases left between them. CDR3 length equals 13 residues. Germline values: CDR1 SGHVS, CDR2 FNYEAQ. CDR3: CASSPGGSYEQYF. CDR3 DNA: TGTGCCAGCAGCCCTGGGGGCTCCTACGAGCAGTACTTC.

V is TRBV29-1 and J is TRBJ2-1; D call uncertain. The length of the CDR3 is 13 residues. In germline, CDR1 is SQVTM, CDR2 ANQGSEA. The V gene lost 6 bases and the J gene lost 6 bases, with 15 bases spanning the gap. The CDR3 DNA reads as TGCAGCGTGCCTCTTTTAGCCCCCAATGAGCAGTTCTTC. Protein sequence: CSVPLLAPNEQFF.

This clone came up a few times. This chain links TRBV5-4 with TRBJ2-4; D perhaps matches TRBD1 (5 bases). This CDR3 is built from 15 residues. V lost 4 bases to trimming and J lost 0 bases, with 11 bases between them. Germline V gene lookup returns CDR1 SGHNT and CDR2 YYREEE (reference sequence). CDR3: CASSDPRGAKNIQYF. CDR3 bases: TGTGCCAGCAGCGATCCTAGGGGAGCCAAAAACATTCAGTACTTC.

The CDR3 protein is CASATGNTDTQYF. CDR3 bases: TGTGCCAGCGCGACCGGGAACACAGATACGCAGTATTTT. The chain is built from TRBV7-2 and TRBJ2-3; tentatively, D is TRBD2 (5 bases). Germline CDR1 is SGHTA and CDR2 is FQGNSA. The CDR3 is 13 amino acids. The germline V and J ends were trimmed by 8 bases and 2 bases, with 11 bases remaining between them.

V and J are TRBV27 and TRBJ1-2, with 8 bases that match TRBD1. CDR1 MNHEY and CDR2 SMNVEV come from the germline V gene (reference sequence). The CDR3 loop spans 13 amino acids. Trimming removed 5 bases from V and 8 bases from J; junction bases left unmatched: 7. CDR3 protein: CASSHGTGWGYTF. For the CDR3, the DNA is TGTGCCAGCAGTCACGGGACAGGTTGGGGCTACACCTTC.

The chain links TRBV7-9 to TRBJ1-1; no definite D call. V was cut by 0 bases and J by 5 bases, with 7 bases left in between. Germline V gene sequence: CDR1 SEHNR, CDR2 FQNEAQ (reference sequence). This CDR3 has 13 amino acids. Here the CDR3 reads CASSLALETEAFF. The CDR3, as DNA: TGTGCCAGCAGCTTAGCCTTGGAGACTGAAGCTTTCTTT.

The chain employs TRBV11-2 and TRBJ2-2; TRBD2 agrees at 8 bases. V was pared by 2 bases and J by 9 bases, with 11 bases of the junction left unmatched. The CDR3 has 16 residues. Germline V gives CDR1 SGHAT, CDR2 FQNNGV. For the CDR3, the DNA is TGTGCCAGCAGCTTATCTTTGGGTAGCGGGAATAGGGAGCTGTTTTTT. Protein sequence: CASSLSLGSGNRELFF.

V usage is TRBV5-1 and J usage is TRBJ2-7, with TRBD1 as a possible D gene (5 bases). The CDR3 runs to 14 residues. The V and J ends lost 0 bases and 4 bases respectively, with 11 bases between them. CDR1 and CDR2 (germline): SGHRS, YFSETQ. The CDR3 DNA is TGCGCCAGCAGCTTGGATACAGGTGCATACGAGCAGTACTTC. Translating gives CASSLDTGAYEQYF.